These T cell receptor beta chains were read from a single sample in a study of T cell changes during pregnancy in multiple sclerosis. The protocol was immunoSEQ multiplex PCR, while the TCRdb copy is restricted to in-frame clones and leaves out a portion. Of more than 45,000 clones listed, about 92% are singletons. Specimen: CD8+ T cells from peripheral blood mononuclear cells, collected in the second trimester of pregnancy. The source of these receptors is a female donor with multiple sclerosis, enrolled in a pregnancy study. Each CDR3 is given with its conserved first and last residue. D genes are given only for firm matches. Clone size, where shown, is once, few, many, or a class for clones that have expanded.

>TRBV20-1|NA|TRBJ1-2|NA
CSANLYGYTF
TGCAGTGCTAATCTCTATGGCTACACCTTC
>TRBV10-3|NA|TRBJ2-7|TRBD2
CAISDGTSGGSGEQYF
TGTGCCATCAGTGATGGGACTAGCGGGGGATCCGGGGAGCAGTACTTC
>TRBV2|NA|TRBJ2-3|NA
CASSVFPQRISTDTQYF
TGTGCCAGCAGTGTTTTCCCCCAGCGAATATCCACAGATACGCAGTATTTT
>TRBV7-3|NA|TRBJ2-3|TRBD1
CASSGQGGADTQYF
TGTGCCAGCTCAGGACAGGGGGGGGCAGATACGCAGTATTTT
>TRBV6-4|once|TRBJ2-4|TRBD2
CASSRGGAKNIQYF
TGTGCCAGCAGTCGCGGGGGGGCCAAAAACATTCAGTACTTC
>TRBV18|few|TRBJ2-1|NA
CASSPEGKRDNEQFF
TGTGCCAGCTCCCCGGAGGGGAAGAGGGACAATGAGCAGTTCTTC
>TRBV29-1|NA|TRBJ1-2|TRBD1
CSVGTGTGFRHGYTF
TGCAGCGTTGGTACCGGGACAGGGTTTCGGCATGGCTACACCTTC
>TRBV7-8|NA|TRBJ1-4|TRBD1
CASSPGQGDEKLFF
TGTGCCAGCAGCCCGGGACAGGGGGATGAAAAACTGTTTTTT
>TRBV9|NA|TRBJ2-3|NA
CASSVEGDTDTQYF
TGTGCCAGCAGCGTAGAAGGGGACACAGATACGCAGTATTTT
>TRBV4-2|NA|TRBJ1-1|TRBD1
CASSQVKTGGSEAFF
TGTGCCAGCAGCCAAGTGAAGACAGGGGGCTCTGAAGCTTTCTTT
>TRBV4-3|NA|TRBJ1-2|NA
CASSQDGSTAYGYTF
TGCGCCAGCAGCCAAGATGGCAGCACAGCCTATGGCTACACCTTC
>TRBV27|NA|TRBJ2-1|TRBD2
CASSLSAGSGPYNEQFF
TGTGCCAGCAGTTTATCCGCTGGTAGCGGGCCCTACAATGAGCAGTTCTTC
>TRBV7-9|NA|TRBJ1-1|NA
CASSLVGAGQDTEAFF
TGTGCCAGCAGCTTAGTTGGCGCAGGGCAGGACACTGAAGCTTTCTTT
>TRBV4-3|NA|TRBJ1-6|TRBD1
CASSQREQGYNSPLHF
TGCGCCAGCAGCCAGAGGGAACAGGGGTATAATTCACCCCTCCACTTT
>TRBV4-1|once|TRBJ2-5|TRBD2
CASSRPGTSDRQTQYF
TGCGCCAGCAGCCGCCCGGGGACTAGCGATCGGCAGACCCAGTACTTC
>TRBV5-1|NA|TRBJ2-3|TRBD2
CASSLADLAGTVSTDTQYF
TGCGCCAGCAGCTTGGCCGATTTAGCGGGAACCGTTAGCACAGATACGCAGTATTTT
>TRBV9|NA|TRBJ2-3|TRBD1
CASSTRQGSIADTQYF
TGTGCCAGCAGCACCCGACAGGGTTCGATAGCAGATACGCAGTATTTT
>TRBV5-4|NA|TRBJ1-4|NA
CASTSWGGTNEKLFF
TGTGCCAGCACCTCTTGGGGGGGAACTAATGAAAAACTGTTTTTT
>TRBV6-1|NA|TRBJ2-1|NA
CASSEDSYNEQFF
TGTGCCAGCAGTGAGGACAGTTACAATGAGCAGTTCTTC
>TRBV29-1|NA|TRBJ1-1|NA
CVVWQGGTEAFF
TGCGTCGTATGGCAGGGAGGCACTGAAGCTTTCTTT
>TRBV7-8|NA|TRBJ2-1|TRBD2
CASSTIAGVYNEQFF
TGTGCCAGCAGCACCATAGCGGGGGTTTACAATGAGCAGTTCTTC
>TRBV7-3|NA|TRBJ2-5|TRBD2
CASSLKRTSGGQETQYF
TGTGCCAGCAGCTTAAAAAGGACTAGCGGGGGACAAGAGACCCAGTACTTC
>TRBV28|NA|TRBJ1-3|TRBD1
CASSLRDRGNTIYF
TGTGCCAGCAGTTTACGGGACAGGGGAAACACCATATATTTT
>TRBV15|NA|TRBJ2-5|TRBD1
CATSRAGTGFIAETQYF
TGTGCCACCAGCAGAGCAGGGACAGGGTTTATAGCGGAGACCCAGTACTTC
>TRBV5-4|NA|TRBJ2-1|NA
CASSLVSGSVNEQFF
TGTGCCAGCAGCTTGGTGTCAGGGTCGGTCAATGAGCAGTTCTTC
>TRBV19|NA|TRBJ1-1|NA
CASSNGAGVAFF
TGTGCCAGTAGTAATGGAGCGGGAGTAGCTTTCTTT
>TRBV6-6|NA|TRBJ1-1|NA
CASSLAVNAETEAFF
TGTGCCAGCAGTTTAGCGGTGAACGCGGAGACTGAAGCTTTCTTT
>TRBV5-1|NA|TRBJ2-4|NA
CASSRMDSIKNIQYF
TGCGCCAGCAGCCGGATGGACAGTATCAAAAACATTCAGTACTTC
>TRBV29-1|NA|TRBJ2-1|NA
CSVDPSGSYNEQFF
TGCAGCGTCGACCCGAGCGGGTCCTACAATGAGCAGTTCTTC
>TRBV13|NA|TRBJ2-1|NA
CASSLERRNEQFF
TGTGCCAGCAGCTTAGAACGCCGGAATGAGCAGTTCTTC
>TRBV7-3|NA|TRBJ2-7|TRBD1
CASSLNSGQAYEQYF
TGTGCCAGCAGCTTAAATTCGGGACAGGCCTACGAGCAGTACTTC
>TRBV6-5|NA|TRBJ2-5|NA
CASSYGGAQTQETQYF
TGTGCCAGCAGTTACGGGGGGGCCCAAACCCAAGAGACCCAGTACTTC
>TRBV7-6|NA|TRBJ2-7|TRBD2
CASSPLSGRVYEQYF
TGTGCCAGCAGCCCGTTGAGCGGGAGGGTCTACGAGCAGTACTTC
>TRBV19|NA|TRBJ1-5|TRBD1
CASSTTGGRNQPQHF
TGTGCCAGTAGTACCACAGGGGGCCGCAATCAGCCCCAGCATTTT
>TRBV6-1|NA|TRBJ1-2|TRBD1
CATFDRDPNYGYTF
TGTGCCACCTTCGACAGGGACCCGAACTATGGCTACACCTTC
>TRBV5-4|NA|TRBJ2-3|NA
CASSLSEHYTDTQYF
TGTGCCAGCAGCTTGTCCGAGCACTACACAGATACGCAGTATTTT
>TRBV9|NA|TRBJ2-7|NA
CASSPRDFLGEQYF
TGTGCCAGCAGCCCACGGGATTTCCTTGGGGAGCAGTACTTC
>TRBV7-6|few|TRBJ1-1|NA
CASSRGGGLTEAFF
TGTGCCAGCAGCCGCGGGGGGGGTCTCACTGAAGCTTTCTTT
>TRBV4-1|NA|TRBJ2-5|NA
CASSFTSQGARKTQYF
TGCGCCAGCAGCTTCACTTCACAGGGCGCTCGGAAGACCCAGTACTTC
>TRBV13|NA|TRBJ2-1|TRBD1
CASSLGQGQATGQFF
TGTGCCAGCAGCCTAGGACAGGGGCAGGCAACAGGGCAGTTCTTC
>TRBV30|NA|TRBJ2-1|NA
CAWSNHNEQFF
TGTGCCTGGTCTAATCACAATGAGCAGTTCTTC
>TRBV9|NA|TRBJ2-2|NA
CASSVEPFGNTGELFF
TGTGCCAGCAGCGTAGAGCCCTTCGGGAACACCGGGGAGCTGTTTTTT
>TRBV4-1|NA|TRBJ2-7|TRBD1
CASSQDHGRGYEQYF
TGCGCCAGCAGCCAAGATCACGGCAGGGGGTACGAGCAGTACTTC
>TRBV25-1|NA|TRBJ2-7|TRBD1
CASSDVTGTGAYEQYF
TGTGCCAGCAGTGACGTGACCGGGACAGGAGCATACGAGCAGTACTTC
>TRBV29-1|once|TRBJ1-1|NA
CSVLGDTGTEAFF
TGCAGCGTCCTTGGGGACACGGGCACTGAAGCTTTCTTT
>TRBV7-6|NA|TRBJ1-1|NA
CASSLGGDQNTEAFF
TGTGCCAGCAGCTTAGGGGGGGACCAGAACACTGAAGCTTTCTTT
>TRBV2|NA|TRBJ2-7|NA
CASRQTDGEGSYEQYF
TGTGCCAGCAGGCAGACAGATGGGGAAGGAAGCTACGAGCAGTACTTC
>TRBV9|NA|TRBJ1-1|TRBD1
CASSSTGEIDTEAFF
TGTGCCAGCAGCTCGACAGGGGAGATTGACACTGAAGCTTTCTTT
>TRBV2|NA|TRBJ2-2|TRBD1
CASSTWGQGAGELFF
TGTGCCAGCAGTACCTGGGGACAGGGGGCCGGGGAGCTGTTTTTT
>TRBV7-6|NA|TRBJ2-7|NA
CASSPSIAVARVGSYEQYF
TGTGCCAGCAGCCCATCGATCGCCGTGGCCAGGGTCGGGTCCTACGAGCAGTACTTC
>TRBV27|NA|TRBJ1-5|NA
CASSSASRGVLPQHF
TGTGCCAGCAGTTCCGCGAGCAGGGGAGTTCTGCCCCAGCATTTT
>TRBV6-5|once|TRBJ1-1|NA
CASSYAGGDEAFF
TGTGCCAGCAGTTATGCGGGGGGGGATGAAGCTTTCTTT
>TRBV7-3|NA|TRBJ1-1|NA
CASSPVGGTEAFF
TGTGCCAGCAGCCCAGTAGGGGGCACTGAAGCTTTCTTT
>TRBV7-9|NA|TRBJ2-6|TRBD1
CASSWTGRLSGANVLTF
TGTGCCAGCAGCTGGACAGGGAGACTCTCTGGGGCCAACGTCCTGACTTTC
>TRBV5-1|once|TRBJ1-1|NA
CASSLGTASKMGNTEAFF
TGCGCCAGCAGCTTGGGGACAGCCTCCAAAATGGGGAACACTGAAGCTTTCTTT
>TRBV27|NA|TRBJ1-2|NA
CASSLGWQGRWDGYTF
TGTGCCAGCAGCCTAGGGTGGCAGGGGCGCTGGGACGGCTACACCTTC
>TRBV5-1|NA|TRBJ1-1|NA
CASSSRTDSGNTEAFF
TGCGCCAGCAGCTCACGCACGGACTCGGGGAACACTGAAGCTTTCTTT
>TRBV28|NA|TRBJ2-5|TRBD1
CASSWDRGDETQYF
TGTGCCAGCAGTTGGGACAGGGGCGACGAGACCCAGTACTTC
>TRBV5-1|NA|TRBJ2-1|TRBD2
CASSLNPNSGTSGLRQQFF
TGCGCCAGCAGCTTAAATCCCAACTCCGGGACTAGCGGGTTGAGGCAGCAGTTCTTC